Shown below are 7 T cell receptor beta chains from a single sample sequenced in a study of vaccination effects on CD4 cells after COVID-19. Following an approximately ten-day culture, CD4+ T cells were purified. Each participant was administered two doses of either the BNT162b2 or the mRNA-1273 vaccine. Their recognized antigens are unknown. Sequencing used immunoSEQ multiplex PCR; TCRdb keeps in-frame clones, though not all of them. Among 50,000 to 70,000 clones listed, around 85% were seen once. This sample comprised CD4+ T cells from PBMCs cultured without peptide, obtained after COVID-19 vaccination. The receptors were gathered from a human donor who received a COVID-19 vaccine.

The rearrangement uses TRBV6-5 and TRBJ2-1; D may be TRBD1 (6 bases). This CDR3 has 14 residues. Deletions cut 7 bases from V and 3 bases from J, with 13 bases between. Germline CDR1 and CDR2: MNHEY and SVGAGI. The CDR3 nucleotides are TGTGCCAGCACGTCGAGGGGGAGCTACAATGAGCAGTTCTTC. Its protein is CASTSRGSYNEQFF.

The genes are TRBV12-3 or TRBV12-4 and TRBJ1-6, with no clear D. V was shortened by 6 bases and J by 7 bases, with 10 bases between the two germline ends. The CDR3 is 13 amino acids. CDR3 sequence (DNA): TGTGCCAGCAGCCTCACAAGGAATTCACCCCTCCACTTT. As protein: CASSLTRNSPLHF.

J is TRBJ2-1 and V is TRBV9; the match to TRBD2 covers 10 bases. The CDR3 length is 17 residues. Germline CDR1 SGDLS, CDR2 YYNGEE. The trim removed 2 bases at V and 3 bases at J, leaving 8 bases unmatched. CDR3 sequence reads: CASSVLAGGDYYNEQFF. CDR3 sequence (DNA): TGTGCCAGCAGCGTTTTAGCGGGGGGCGACTACTACAATGAGCAGTTCTTC.

This clone has just one count. The rearrangement uses TRBV6-4 and TRBJ2-2, with TRBD2 identical over 7 bases. The CDR3 contains 16 residues. After removal of 3 bases from V and 0 bases from J, the junction contained 4 bases not matched to a gene. Germline lookup yields CDR1 MRHNA and CDR2 SNTAGT. CDR3 nucleotide sequence: TGTGCCAGCAGTGAGATGGGGGGGACGAACACCGGGGAGCTGTTTTTT. Encoded protein: CASSEMGGTNTGELFF.

The sample holds one count of this clone. The rearrangement joins TRBV7-3 to TRBJ2-1; no firm D call. CDR3 length equals 16 residues. Germline V CDR1 and CDR2: SGHTA, FQGTGA. The germline V and J ends were trimmed by 5 bases and 0 bases, with 14 bases remaining between them. The DNA for the CDR3 is TGTGCCAGCAGCGCAACGCTTGTTAGCTCCTACAATGAGCAGTTCTTC. Residues: CASSATLVSSYNEQFF.

This rearrangement joins TRBV19 to TRBJ1-2; 9 positions agree with TRBD1. This CDR3 has 15 residues. With V trimmed by 6 bases and J by 3 bases, 8 bases remained unmatched. The germline CDR1 and CDR2 sequences are LNHDA and SQIVND (reference sequence). DNA for the CDR3: TGTGCCAGTAGGGCCGGGACAGGGTCTTACTATGGCTACACCTTC. This gives the protein CASRAGTGSYYGYTF.

The chain has TRBV10-2 and TRBJ1-5; 7 bases map to TRBD1. Per the germline V gene, CDR1 is WSHSY and CDR2 is SAAADI. The V and J ends lost 6 bases and 6 bases, in that order; junction bases with no gene match: 5. The CDR3 extends over 13 amino acids. This CDR3 reads CASRADRAQPQHF. DNA of the CDR3: TGCGCCAGCAGAGCCGACAGGGCTCAGCCCCAGCATTTT.